These 5 T cell receptor beta chains were sequenced from one sample in a study of T-cell memory formation after mild COVID-19. TCRdb re-analysed the 5' RACE reads in MiXCR, keeping a single row per CDR3 protein. The table shows fewer than 60,000 distinct CDR3 sequences, with around 12% occurring only once. The material sequenced was PBMCs or a T cell subset sorted from them (not recorded which). These receptors were collected from a man younger than 35 who had mild COVID-19 (a few samples of this study predate the infection). Cell type and time point are not known.

The sample holds a few counts of this clonotype. J is TRBJ1-1 and V is TRBV5-4; 7 bases align to TRBD1. CDR1 and CDR2 from the germline V gene are SGHNT and YYREEE (reference sequence). V trimming: 2 bases; J trimming: 1 base; junction bases outside the gene matches: 5. The CDR3 totals 15 residues. Here the CDR3 reads CASSLLGQTNTEAFF. CDR3 in DNA: TGTGCCAGCAGCTTATTGGGACAGACGAACACTGAAGCTTTCTTT.

The rearrangement joins TRBV4-1 to TRBJ2-3; D is unresolved. The germline gives CDR1 MGHRA, CDR2 YSYEKL. The CDR3 consists of 15 residues. V was shortened by 1 base and J by 3 bases, with 11 bases between the two germline ends. The CDR3 sequence: CASSQVPGTTDTQYF. The CDR3 DNA sequence: TGCGCCAGCAGCCAAGTCCCGGGTACAACAGATACGCAGTATTTT.

In its sample, this clonotype was seen a few times. The V gene is TRBV20-1, the J gene TRBJ2-7; the D is unclear. The V end lost 2 bases, the J end lost 2 bases, and 4 bases lay between the germline ends. The CDR3 covers 11 residues. Germline V gene data show CDR1 as DFQATT and CDR2 as SNEGSKA (reference sequence). CDR3 coding DNA: TGCAGTGCTAGATACGCCTACGAGCAGTACTTC. Translated: CSARYAYEQYF.

This clonotype was seen a few times. This rearrangement joins TRBV7-8 to TRBJ1-5; 8 nucleotides align to TRBD1. Germline loops: CDR1 SGHVS, CDR2 FQNEAQ. The CDR3 spans 14 residues. Trimming removed 5 bases from V and 7 bases from J; junction bases left unmatched: 7. The chain's CDR3 is CASSMTGALQPQHF. For the CDR3, the DNA is TGTGCCAGCAGCATGACAGGGGCGCTCCAGCCCCAGCATTTT.

This clonotype was seen ten or more times. The V call is TRBV4-1, the J call TRBJ2-6; D may be TRBD1 (6 bases). In germline, CDR1 is MGHRA, CDR2 YSYEKL. The germline V and J ends were trimmed by 4 bases and 0 bases, with 19 bases remaining between them. This CDR3 region has 19 residues. CDR3 region: CASSLRAPGVDSGANVLTF. DNA for the CDR3: TGCGCCAGCAGCCTTAGGGCTCCAGGGGTCGACTCTGGGGCCAACGTCCTGACTTTC.